This T cell receptor (beta chain) was obtained from a study of blood T cell repertoires in COVID-19. V was clipped by 5 bases and J by 2 bases; unmatched bases: 4. CDR3 length: 14 amino acids. Looked up from germline, CDR1 is SGHNT and CDR2 is YYREEE (reference sequence). Some clones are missing from TCRdb's copy, which holds only in-frame ones; the method was immunoSEQ multiplex PCR. Altogether roughly 190,000 clones are present, roughly 80% being singletons, with the ten largest covering about 6%. The chain recombines TRBV5-4 with TRBJ2-7; 10 nucleotides agree with TRBD2. The sample was peripheral blood. This receptor was obtained from a woman aged 40 to 50 with acute or convalescent COVID-19. CDR3 in DNA: TGTGCCAGCAGTTCAACTAGCGGGACCTACGAGCAGTACTTC. Amino acids: CASSSTSGTYEQYF.